Below, one T cell receptor (beta chain) is given with its context. This entry is derived from a study of blood T cell repertoires in COVID-19. About the study: Both acute and convalescent COVID-19 samples were obtained from the United States, Italy and Spain. Sample material is recorded as cDNA or gDNA derived from T cells, B-cell-depleted T cells, or PBMCs.

Germline V CDR1 and CDR2: LNHDA, SQIVND (reference sequence). Trimming removed 8 bases from V and 4 bases from J, with 18 bases in between. The CDR3 has 14 residues. Cohort assignment relied on participant-reported clinical history. Per the original data handling: It was from reference gene primer amplification that nucleated cell counts were estimated. Sequenced by immunoSEQ multiplex PCR; TCRdb stores in-frame clones only, minus some. The DNA was the basis for D and trimming; V, J and clone size are from that table. The table includes 250,000 to 300,000 clones, about nine tenths detected once. Material for sequencing was PBMCs or T cells enriched from blood (not recorded which). The V and J genes are TRBV19 and TRBJ2-7; weak D call: TRBD1 (6 bases). The TCR originated in a human donor in a cohort exposed to, infected with or recovered from COVID-19 (not recorded which). The donor label of this sample is uncertain. CDR3 loop: CASGPQGLLYEQYF. The CDR3 region has the DNA TGTGCCAGTGGGCCACAGGGTTTGCTATACGAGCAGTACTTC.